A selection of T cell receptor beta chains follows, all from one sample in a study of T cell repertoires in cytomegalovirus infection. The antigens of these receptors remain unknown. MiXCR, run by TCRdb on the reads, gives a single entry per CDR3 protein. The top ten hold around 13% of the sample, which has 700,000 to 900,000 distinct CDR3 sequences, around 29% seen once. Sequenced here: cultured CD8+ T cells from PBMCs, sampled from culture after CMV antigen stimulation. Receptor source: a human donor in good health (CMV status not recorded). Some clones in this sample may be carry-over from other donors' samples. CDR3s include the opening cysteine and the closing phenylalanine or tryptophan. A D gene is named only where the DNA matches it firmly. Not all rows give a size; the values are once, few, many and, for expanded clones, a class.

d_call	clone_size	v_call	j_call	cdr3_aa	cdr3_nt
-	few	TRBV7-3	TRBJ2-5	CASSPPPIIGGQETQYF	TGTGCCAGCAGCCCGCCACCCATCATAGGGGGCCAAGAGACCCAGTACTTC
TRBD1	many	TRBV7-2	TRBJ1-2	CASSPWTGVNSWDGYTF	TGTGCCAGCAGCCCATGGACAGGGGTAAATTCGTGGGATGGCTACACCTTC
TRBD1	-	TRBV7-4	TRBJ2-2	CASSLITGVSGELFF	TGTGCCAGCAGCTTAATAACAGGGGTTTCCGGGGAGCTGTTTTTT
-	-	TRBV3-1	TRBJ2-3	CASSPQESSGNTQYF	TGTGCCAGCAGCCCCCAGGAGAGTAGCGGAAATACGCAGTATTTT
-	many	TRBV7-8	TRBJ2-5	CASSPPWTQETQYF	TGTGCCAGCAGCCCTCCTTGGACCCAAGAGACCCAGTACTTC
TRBD1	-	TRBV5-6	TRBJ1-4	CASSLGTAGKLFF	TGTGCCAGCAGCCTCGGGACAGCCGGAAAACTGTTTTTT
-	few	TRBV4-3	TRBJ2-2	CASRAAGTSPGELFF	TGCGCCAGCAGGGCTGCCGGGACGTCTCCCGGGGAGCTGTTTTTT
TRBD2	once	TRBV10-3	TRBJ2-7	CAISGGGVVNYEQYF	TGTGCCATCAGTGGGGGGGGAGTCGTCAACTACGAGCAGTACTTC
-	-	TRBV10-3	TRBJ2-3	CAISPVQRGATDTQYF	TGTGCCATCAGCCCCGTCCAACGGGGGGCCACAGATACGCAGTATTTT
-	-	TRBV6-5	TRBJ1-1	CASSYSEGSIAFF	TGTGCCAGCAGTTACTCGGAGGGTAGTATAGCTTTCTTT
-	-	TRBV29-1	TRBJ2-2	CSVLVYTGELFF	TGCAGCGTTCTTGTGTACACCGGGGAGCTGTTTTTT
-	-	TRBV27	TRBJ1-5	CASSLSGQGQPQHF	TGTGCCAGCAGTTTATCGGGCCAAGGGCAGCCCCAGCATTTT
TRBD1	few	TRBV10-3	TRBJ1-5	CAISDDRVGQPQHF	TGTGCCATCAGTGACGACAGGGTGGGTCAGCCCCAGCATTTT
TRBD1	-	TRBV28	TRBJ2-2	CASSLIPSGGLGELFF	TGTGCCAGCAGTCTTATTCCCTCAGGGGGCCTCGGGGAGCTGTTTTTT
-	-	TRBV2	TRBJ1-1	CASTTNALGNTEAFF	TGTGCCAGCACTACAAACGCATTGGGGAACACTGAAGCTTTCTTT
-	-	TRBV12-3/TRBV12-4	TRBJ1-1	CASSEGLGQQNTEAFF	TGTGCCAGCAGTGAGGGTCTCGGACAGCAGAACACTGAAGCTTTCTTT
-	few	TRBV20-1	TRBJ1-1	CSARDPRDSRGGTEAFF	TGCAGTGCTAGAGATCCCCGGGACTCCCGAGGGGGCACTGAAGCTTTCTTT
TRBD2	-	TRBV2	TRBJ2-3	CASSGGRAVYTDTQYF	TGTGCCAGCAGTGGCGGGAGGGCGGTTTACACAGATACGCAGTATTTT
TRBD1	-	TRBV15	TRBJ2-1	CATSGRTGAYNEQFF	TGTGCCACCAGCGGAAGGACAGGGGCCTACAATGAGCAGTTCTTC
-	few	TRBV19	TRBJ1-1	CASIPGWSEPNTEAFF	TGTGCCAGTATCCCAGGGTGGTCCGAACCGAACACTGAAGCTTTCTTT
TRBD1	-	TRBV6-2/TRBV6-3	TRBJ1-4	CASTGQGGREKLFF	TGTGCCAGCACTGGACAGGGCGGTCGGGAAAAACTGTTTTTT
-	many	TRBV24-1	TRBJ2-3	CATSVWGVDTQYF	TGTGCCACCAGTGTTTGGGGCGTGGATACGCAGTATTTT
-	few	TRBV19	TRBJ1-1	CASSAFGATEAFF	TGTGCCAGTAGTGCCTTTGGTGCCACTGAAGCTTTCTTT
TRBD2	-	TRBV27	TRBJ2-3	CASSSPGLKRTDTQYF	TGTGCCAGCAGTTCTCCGGGACTAAAGAGGACAGATACGCAGTATTTT
-	few	TRBV27	TRBJ1-2	CASSLDTGGGYTF	TGTGCCAGCAGCCTGGACACAGGAGGTGGCTACACCTTC
TRBD1	-	TRBV7-6	TRBJ2-7	CASSSRTGPSYEQYF	TGTGCTAGCAGCTCAAGGACAGGGCCAAGTTACGAGCAGTACTTC